This T cell receptor beta chain is from a study of a mutant IDH1 vaccine in newly diagnosed glioma. Assay used: immunoSEQ multiplex PCR; TCRdb lists only in-frame clones, some missing. The sample consists of approximately 54,000 clones, 80% to 90% of them appearing once. Time point meaning: baseline, week 1 (first vaccination visit). Documented treatment: pre-vaccination baseline after standard-of-care therapy. This receptor was identified in a man aged 18 to 30 with glioma. This specimen consisted of PBMCs, obtained from a glioma patient treated with radiotherapy, temozolomide or both.

Here the CDR3 reads CASSIAGQGPLHF. DNA of the CDR3: TGTGCCAGTAGTATCGCCGGGCAAGGCCCCCTCCACTTT. The chain has TRBV19 and TRBJ1-6; the D is unclear. This CDR3 has 13 residues. Looked up from germline, CDR1 is LNHDA and CDR2 is SQIVND (reference sequence). V was cut by 3 bases and J by 13 bases, with 13 bases left in between.